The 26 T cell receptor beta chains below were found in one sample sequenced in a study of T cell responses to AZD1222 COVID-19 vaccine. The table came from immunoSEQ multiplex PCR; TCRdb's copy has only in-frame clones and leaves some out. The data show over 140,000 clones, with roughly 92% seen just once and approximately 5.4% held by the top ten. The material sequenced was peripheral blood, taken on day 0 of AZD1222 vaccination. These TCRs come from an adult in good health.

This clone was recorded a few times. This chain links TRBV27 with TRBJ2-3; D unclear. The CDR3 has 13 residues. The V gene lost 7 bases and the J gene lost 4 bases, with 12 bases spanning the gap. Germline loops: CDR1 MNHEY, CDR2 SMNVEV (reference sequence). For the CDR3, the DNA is TGTGCCAGCACCCCCCTGAGTGCAGATACGCAGTATTTT. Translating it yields CASTPLSADTQYF.

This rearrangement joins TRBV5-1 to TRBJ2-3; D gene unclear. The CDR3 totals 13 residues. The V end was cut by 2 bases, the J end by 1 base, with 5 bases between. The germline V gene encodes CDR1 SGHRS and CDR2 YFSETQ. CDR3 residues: CASSLWGTDTQYF. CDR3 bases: TGCGCCAGCAGCTTATGGGGCACAGATACGCAGTATTTT.

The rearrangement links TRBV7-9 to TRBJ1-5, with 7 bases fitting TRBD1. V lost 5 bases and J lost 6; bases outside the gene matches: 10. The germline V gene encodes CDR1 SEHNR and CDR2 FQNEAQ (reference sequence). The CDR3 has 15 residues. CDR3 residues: CASSPQGGVGQPQHF. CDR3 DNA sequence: TGTGCCAGCAGCCCTCAGGGGGGGGTCGGTCAGCCCCAGCATTTT.

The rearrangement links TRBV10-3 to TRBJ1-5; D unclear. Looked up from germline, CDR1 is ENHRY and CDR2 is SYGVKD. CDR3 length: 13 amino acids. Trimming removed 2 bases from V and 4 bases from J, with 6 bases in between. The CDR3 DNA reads TGTGCCATCAGTGAGGGTGGGAATCAGCCCCAGCATTTT. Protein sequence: CAISEGGNQPQHF.

The CDR3 region is CASSTHHRGDDYGYTF. The CDR3 DNA reads as TGCGCCAGCAGCACCCACCACCGGGGGGACGATTATGGCTACACCTTC. The gene calls are TRBV5-1 and TRBJ1-2, with D possibly matching TRBD1 (5 bases). This CDR3 region has 16 residues. Germline loops: CDR1 SGHRS, CDR2 YFSETQ. The V end was cut by 4 bases, the J end by 5 bases, with 21 bases between.

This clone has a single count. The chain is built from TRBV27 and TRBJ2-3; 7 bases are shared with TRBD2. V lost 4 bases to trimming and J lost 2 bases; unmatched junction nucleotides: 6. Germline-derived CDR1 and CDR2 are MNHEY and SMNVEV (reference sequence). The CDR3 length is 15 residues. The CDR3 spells CASSSRLALTDTQYF. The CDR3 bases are TGTGCCAGCAGTTCTCGACTAGCACTCACAGATACGCAGTATTTT.

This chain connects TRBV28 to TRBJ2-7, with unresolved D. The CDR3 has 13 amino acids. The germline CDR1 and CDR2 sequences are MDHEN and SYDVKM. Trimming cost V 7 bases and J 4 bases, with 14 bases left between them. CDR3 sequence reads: CASNNVATYEQYF. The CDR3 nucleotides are TGTGCCAGCAATAATGTAGCTACGTACGAGCAGTACTTC.

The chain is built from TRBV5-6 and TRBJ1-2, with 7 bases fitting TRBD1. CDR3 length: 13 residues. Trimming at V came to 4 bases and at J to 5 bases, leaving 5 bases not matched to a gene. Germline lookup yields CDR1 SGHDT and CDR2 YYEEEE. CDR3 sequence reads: CASSPGQRYGYTF. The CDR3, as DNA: TGTGCCAGCAGCCCGGGACAGCGTTATGGCTACACCTTC.

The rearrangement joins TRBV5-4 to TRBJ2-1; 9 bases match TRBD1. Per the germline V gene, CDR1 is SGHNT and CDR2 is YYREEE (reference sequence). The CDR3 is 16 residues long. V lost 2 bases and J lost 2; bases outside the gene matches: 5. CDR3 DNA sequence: TGTGCCAGCAGCTTAGGGGGGACAGGGCCCTACAATGAGCAGTTCTTC. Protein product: CASSLGGTGPYNEQFF. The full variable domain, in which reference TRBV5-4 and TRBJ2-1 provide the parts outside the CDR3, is ETGVTQSPTHLIKTRGQQVTLRCSSQSGHNTVSWYQQALGQGPQFIFQYYREEENGRGNFPPRFSGLQFPNYSSELNVNALELDDSALYLCASSLGGTGPYNEQFFGPGTRLTVL.

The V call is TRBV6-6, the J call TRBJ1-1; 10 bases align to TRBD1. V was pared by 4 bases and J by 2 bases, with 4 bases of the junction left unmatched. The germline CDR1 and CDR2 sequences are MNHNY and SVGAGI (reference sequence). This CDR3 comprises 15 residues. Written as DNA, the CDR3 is TGTGCCAGCAGTTCCTCGACAGGGGGCAACACTGAAGCTTTCTTT. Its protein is CASSSSTGGNTEAFF.

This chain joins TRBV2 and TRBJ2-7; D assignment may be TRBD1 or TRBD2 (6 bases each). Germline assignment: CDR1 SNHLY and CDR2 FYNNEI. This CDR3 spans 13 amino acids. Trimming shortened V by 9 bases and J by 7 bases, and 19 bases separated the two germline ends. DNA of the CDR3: TGTGCCAGTACCGGGGGCAGTACACGGGAGCAGTACTTC. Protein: CASTGGSTREQYF.

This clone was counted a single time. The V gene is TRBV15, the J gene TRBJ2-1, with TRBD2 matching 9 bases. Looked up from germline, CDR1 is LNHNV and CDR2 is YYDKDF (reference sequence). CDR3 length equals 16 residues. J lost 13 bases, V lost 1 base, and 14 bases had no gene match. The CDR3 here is CATSRVGTSIWGLQFF. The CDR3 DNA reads TGTGCCACCAGCAGAGTAGGGACTAGCATCTGGGGACTTCAGTTCTTC.

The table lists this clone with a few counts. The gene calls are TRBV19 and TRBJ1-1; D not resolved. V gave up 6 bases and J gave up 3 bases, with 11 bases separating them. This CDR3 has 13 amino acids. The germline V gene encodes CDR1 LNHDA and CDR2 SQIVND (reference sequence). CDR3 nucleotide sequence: TGTGCCAGTAGGCTCACAGCTTACACTGAAGCTTTCTTT. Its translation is CASRLTAYTEAFF.

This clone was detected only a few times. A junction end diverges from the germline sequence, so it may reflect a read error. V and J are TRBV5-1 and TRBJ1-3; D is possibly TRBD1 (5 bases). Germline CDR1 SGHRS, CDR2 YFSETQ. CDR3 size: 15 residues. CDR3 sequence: CASSLSRAFGDTIYF. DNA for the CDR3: TGCGCCAGCAGCCTCTCCAGGGCTTTTGGAGACACCATATATTTT.

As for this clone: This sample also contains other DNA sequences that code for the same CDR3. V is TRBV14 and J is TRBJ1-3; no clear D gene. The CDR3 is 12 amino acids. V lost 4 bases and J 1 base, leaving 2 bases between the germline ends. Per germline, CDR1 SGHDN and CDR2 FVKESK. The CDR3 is CASSRSGNTIYF. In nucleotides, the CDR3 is TGTGCCAGCAGCCGTTCTGGAAACACCATATATTTT. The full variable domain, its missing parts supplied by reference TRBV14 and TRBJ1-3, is EAGVTQFPSHSVIEKGQTVTLRCDPISGHDNLYWYRRVMGKEIKFLLHFVKESKQDESGMPNNRFLAERTGGTYSTLKVQPAELEDSGVYFCASSRSGNTIYFGEGSWLTVV.

This CDR3 is CASSSGKNYGYTF. The CDR3 DNA sequence: TGTGCCAGTAGCTCCGGGAAAAACTATGGCTACACCTTC. The chain recombines TRBV19 with TRBJ1-2, with D uncertain. The CDR3 consists of 13 residues. The germline V gene has CDR1 LNHDA and CDR2 SQIVND (reference sequence). V gave up 6 bases and J gave up 2 bases, with 10 bases separating them.

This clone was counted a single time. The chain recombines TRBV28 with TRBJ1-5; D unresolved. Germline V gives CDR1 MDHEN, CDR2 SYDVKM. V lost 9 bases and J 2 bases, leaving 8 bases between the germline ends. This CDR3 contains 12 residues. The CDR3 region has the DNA TGTGCCAGTAACGTGGGCAATCAGCCCCAGCATTTT. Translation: CASNVGNQPQHF. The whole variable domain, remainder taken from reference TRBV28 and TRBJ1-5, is DVKVTQSSRYLVKRTGEKVFLECVQDMDHENMFWYRQDPGLGLRLIYFSYDVKMKEKGDIPEGYSVSREKKERFSLILESASTNQTSMYLCASNVGNQPQHFGDGTRLSIL.

The CDR3 DNA is TGTGCCAGCAGTTACTCGGCGGGGGCGAAAGGCTACACCTTC. It is translated as CASSYSAGAKGYTF. The chain couples TRBV6-5 to TRBJ1-2; possible D gene TRBD1, 6 bases. This CDR3 has 14 residues. CDR1 is MNHEY, CDR2 SVGAGI, per germline. Trimming took off 0 bases at V and 8 bases at J, with 13 bases between the two ends.

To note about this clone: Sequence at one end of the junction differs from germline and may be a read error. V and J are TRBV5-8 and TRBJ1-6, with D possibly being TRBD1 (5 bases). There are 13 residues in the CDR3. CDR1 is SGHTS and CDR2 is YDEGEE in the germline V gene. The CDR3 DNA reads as TGTGCCAGCAGCTTGGGACAGCAGCGGATTATTTTATTT. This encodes CASSLGQQRIILF.

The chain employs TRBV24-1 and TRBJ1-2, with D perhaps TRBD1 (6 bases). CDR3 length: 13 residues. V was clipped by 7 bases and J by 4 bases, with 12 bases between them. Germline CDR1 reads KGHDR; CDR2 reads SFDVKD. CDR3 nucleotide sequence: TGTGCCACCAGGGACAGAAGGGGCTATGGCTACACCTTC. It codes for CATRDRRGYGYTF.

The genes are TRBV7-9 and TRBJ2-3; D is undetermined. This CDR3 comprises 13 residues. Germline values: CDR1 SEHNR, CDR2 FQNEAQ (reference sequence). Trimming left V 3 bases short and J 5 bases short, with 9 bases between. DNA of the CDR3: TGTGCCAGCAGCTTTGGGGTCGGAGATACGCAGTATTTT. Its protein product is CASSFGVGDTQYF.

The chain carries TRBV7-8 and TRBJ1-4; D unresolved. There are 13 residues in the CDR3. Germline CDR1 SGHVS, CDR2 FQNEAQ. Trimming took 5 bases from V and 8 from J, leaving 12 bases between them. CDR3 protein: CASSPQVREKLFF. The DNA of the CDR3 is TGTGCCAGCAGCCCCCAAGTCCGGGAAAAACTGTTTTTT. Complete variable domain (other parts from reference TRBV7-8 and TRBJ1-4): GAGVSQSPRYKVAKRGQDVALRCDPISGHVSLFWYQQALGQGPEFLTYFQNEAQLDKSGLPSDRFFAERPEGSVSTLKIQRTQQEDSAVYLCASSPQVREKLFFGSGTQLSVL.

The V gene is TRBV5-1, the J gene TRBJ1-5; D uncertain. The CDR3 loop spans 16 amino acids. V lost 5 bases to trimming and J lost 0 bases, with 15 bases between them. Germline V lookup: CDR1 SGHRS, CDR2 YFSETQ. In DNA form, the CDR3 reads TGCGCCAGCAGTGAGGGCGGAATTTATAGCAATCAGCCCCAGCATTTT. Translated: CASSEGGIYSNQPQHF.

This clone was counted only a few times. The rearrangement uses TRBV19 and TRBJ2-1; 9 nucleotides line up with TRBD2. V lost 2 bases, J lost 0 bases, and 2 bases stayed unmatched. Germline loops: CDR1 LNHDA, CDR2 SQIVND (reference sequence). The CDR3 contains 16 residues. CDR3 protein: CASSINSGSSYNEQFF. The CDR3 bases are TGTGCCAGTAGTATAAATAGCGGGAGCTCCTACAATGAGCAGTTCTTC.

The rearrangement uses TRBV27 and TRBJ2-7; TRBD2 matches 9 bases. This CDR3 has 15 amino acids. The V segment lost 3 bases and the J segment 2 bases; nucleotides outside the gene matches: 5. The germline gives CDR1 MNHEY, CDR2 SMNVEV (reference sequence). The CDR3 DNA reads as TGTGCCAGCAGTTTCTTTGGCGGGAGGGCCTACGAGCAGTACTTC. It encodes CASSFFGGRAYEQYF.

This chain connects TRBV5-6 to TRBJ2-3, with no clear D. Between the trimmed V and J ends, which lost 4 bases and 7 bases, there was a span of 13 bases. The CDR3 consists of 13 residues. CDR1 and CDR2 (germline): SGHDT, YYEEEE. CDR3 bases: TGTGCCAGCAGCCCACGAGTCTTGAATACGCAGTATTTT. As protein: CASSPRVLNTQYF.